The next 10 T cell receptor beta chains were all read from a single sample in a study of blood T cell repertoires in COVID-19. The protocol was immunoSEQ multiplex PCR, while the TCRdb copy is restricted to in-frame clones and leaves out a portion. Of about 270,000 clones in the sample, around 90% were seen once. The sequencing sample was made of PBMCs or T cells enriched from blood (not recorded which). Receptors originate from a woman in her twenties or thirties with acute COVID-19.

This chain joins TRBV3-1 (or the pseudogene TRBV3-2) and TRBJ2-1; 9 nucleotides match TRBD2. Germline CDR1 and CDR2: LGHDT and YNNKEL (reference sequence). Unmatched junction bases numbered 4, after V lost 1 base and J lost 0 bases. This CDR3 has 17 amino acids. CDR3 sequence: CASSQGGSGSSYNEQFF. CDR3 DNA: TGTGCCAGCAGCCAAGGGGGTAGCGGGAGCTCCTACAATGAGCAGTTCTTC.

This clone was counted once. This chain joins TRBV19 and TRBJ1-5; D gene uncertain. Trimming shortened V by 1 base and J by 6 bases, and 7 bases separated the two germline ends. CDR1 LNHDA and CDR2 SQIVND come from the germline V gene (reference sequence). The CDR3 length is 13 residues. The CDR3 coding sequence is TGTGCCAGTAGTATAGGCAGTATTCAGCCCCAGCATTTT. Its protein product is CASSIGSIQPQHF.

CDR3 DNA: TGCGCCAGCAGTGAGGGCGGGTCCAGATACGAGCAGTACTTC. It is translated as CASSEGGSRYEQYF. The V and J genes are TRBV10-1 and TRBJ2-7, with a tentative D call TRBD2 (5 bases). The V and J ends lost 2 bases and 4 bases respectively, with 12 bases between them. CDR1 is WNHNN, CDR2 SYGVQD, per germline (reference sequence). The CDR3 sequence is 14 residues long.

This rearrangement joins TRBV7-8 to TRBJ1-2; D call uncertain. Trimming removed 3 bases at V and 3 bases at J, with 11 bases between. CDR3 length equals 14 residues. Germline V gives CDR1 SGHVS, CDR2 FQNEAQ. CDR3: CASSFITGDYGYTF. As DNA, the CDR3 is TGTGCCAGCAGCTTTATAACCGGGGACTATGGCTACACCTTC.

This rearrangement joins TRBV25-1 to TRBJ2-2, with a possible D match to TRBD2 (6 bases). V dropped 6 bases and J dropped 3 bases, with 11 bases sitting between them. Germline V gene data show CDR1 as MGHDK and CDR2 as SYGVNS. This CDR3 is 14 amino acids long. The CDR3 loop is CASRPWEDTGELFF. The CDR3 nucleotides read TGTGCCAGCAGACCCTGGGAGGACACCGGGGAGCTGTTTTTT.

V is TRBV13 and J is TRBJ2-2; 11 bases align to TRBD1. Germline CDR1 and CDR2: PRHDT and FYEKMQ (reference sequence). J was trimmed by 6 bases and V by 4 bases; bases with no gene match: 7. The CDR3 sequence is 16 residues long. For the CDR3, the DNA is TGTGCCAGCAGCTCGGACAGGGGGCCGGGTTCCGGGGAGCTGTTTTTT. It encodes CASSSDRGPGSGELFF.

The chain carries TRBV24-1 and TRBJ1-2, with 10 bases fitting TRBD1. The CDR3 covers 17 residues. In germline, CDR1 is KGHDR, CDR2 SFDVKD. With V trimmed by 2 bases and J by 7 bases, 12 bases remained unmatched. CDR3 sequence reads: CATSDSGTGEALSGYTF. As DNA, the CDR3 is TGTGCCACCAGTGATTCCGGGACAGGGGAGGCTTTGAGTGGCTACACCTTC.

This sequence joins TRBV4-3 and TRBJ2-4; TRBD1 agrees at 7 bases. CDR3 length: 19 residues. The ends lost 0 bases at V and 1 base at J; junction bases unmatched: 12. CDR1 is LGHNA, CDR2 YSLEER, per germline. The CDR3: CASSQDNFETGWAKNIQYF. The CDR3 DNA follows: TGCGCCAGCAGCCAAGACAATTTCGAGACAGGGTGGGCCAAAAACATTCAGTACTTC.

V is TRBV7-2 and J is TRBJ2-7, with D uncertain. Germline V CDR1 and CDR2: SGHTA, FQGNSA. V lost 0 bases to trimming and J lost 4 bases, with 16 bases between them. CDR3 length: 16 amino acids. The CDR3 region is CASSLASIGLQYEQYF. CDR3 nucleotide sequence: TGTGCCAGCAGCTTAGCGAGTATTGGTCTCCAATACGAGCAGTACTTC.

The V call is TRBV10-3, the J call TRBJ2-7; the match to TRBD2 covers 9 bases. The CDR3 has 13 amino acids. From germline, CDR1 is ENHRY and CDR2 SYGVKD. Losses at the gene ends were 2 bases for V and 5 bases for J; bases not matched to a gene: 1. DNA for the CDR3: TGTGCCATCAGTGAGGGGACTAGCAACGAGCAGTACTTC. Encoded protein: CAISEGTSNEQYF.